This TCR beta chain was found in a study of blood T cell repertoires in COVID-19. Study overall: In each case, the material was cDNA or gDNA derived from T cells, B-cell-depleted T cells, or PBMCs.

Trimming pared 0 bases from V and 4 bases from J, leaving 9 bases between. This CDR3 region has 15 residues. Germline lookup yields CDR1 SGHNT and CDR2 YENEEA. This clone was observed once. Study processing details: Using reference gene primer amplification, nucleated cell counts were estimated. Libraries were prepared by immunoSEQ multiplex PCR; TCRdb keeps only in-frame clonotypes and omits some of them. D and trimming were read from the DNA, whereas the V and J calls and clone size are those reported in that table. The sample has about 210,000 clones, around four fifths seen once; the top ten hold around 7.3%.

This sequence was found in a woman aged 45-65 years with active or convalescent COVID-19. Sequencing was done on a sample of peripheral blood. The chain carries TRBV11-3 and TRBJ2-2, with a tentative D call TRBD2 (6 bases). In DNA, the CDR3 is TGTGCCAGCAGCTTAGAGGGGGAGGCCACCGGGGAGCTGTTTTTT. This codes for CASSLEGEATGELFF.